Listed below are T cell receptor beta chains from one sample, sequenced in a study of T cell responses to AZD1222 COVID-19 vaccine. Profiled with immunoSEQ multiplex PCR; TCRdb holds only in-frame clones, not every one. Here the sample spans about 120,000 clones, about 90% being singletons. The source was peripheral blood, collected on day 0 of AZD1222 vaccination. These receptors were obtained from an adult in good health. Both conserved end residues are trimmed from each CDR3.

v_call,j_call,cdr3_aa
TRBV5-1,TRBJ1-1,ASSLEPSRTEAF
TRBV3-1/TRBV3-2,TRBJ1-3,ASSPTRTGNTIY
TRBV18,TRBJ2-1,ASSALAGTSGSEQF
TRBV5-1,TRBJ1-2,ASSLLQANYGYT
TRBV21-1,TRBJ1-1,ASSPYKPRRRAF
TRBV29-1,TRBJ2-7,SALGQEKAYEQY
TRBV18,TRBJ2-1,ASSPPGGANEQF
TRBV6-6,TRBJ1-2,APQGGVNYGYT
TRBV7-2,TRBJ2-1,ASSAVGLAFSYNEQF
TRBV7-3,TRBJ1-1,ASSMDRNTEAF
TRBV6-5,TRBJ1-1,ASTDRGDRGTEAF
TRBV6-5,TRBJ1-1,ASSTKRNTEAF
TRBV14,TRBJ1-1,ASSQDPLGGQAF
TRBV11-3,TRBJ2-2,ASSAFASSGELF
TRBV25-1,TRBJ1-2,ASSGFWGHGYT
TRBV10-3,TRBJ1-5,AIATGGGNQPQH
TRBV19,TRBJ2-3,ASSFTSRTTDTQY
TRBV19,TRBJ1-2,ASSLGRGRRGYT